This T cell receptor (beta chain) stems from a study of Ad26.COV2.S vaccination and SARS-CoV-2 variants. Findings and limits, study-wide: It is possible that the TCR breadth and depth analyses underestimated the total T cell responses. Vaccine recipients posted higher spike-specific TCR breadth than their placebo counterparts. Substantial post-vaccination breadth of spike-specific CD8+ and CD4+ T cell responses was reported. For non-spike TCRs, breadth in vaccine recipients resembled that in placebo recipients.

Profiled with immunoSEQ multiplex PCR; TCRdb holds only in-frame clones, not every one. The repertoire holds approximately 340,000 clones, with about 92% as singletons. Regarding this clone: Its matching antigen is unknown.

The sequence was obtained from a human donor who had recovered from COVID-19. The source material was peripheral blood, sampled after recovery from COVID-19.

The CDR3: CASSDPSTDTQYF. DNA of the CDR3: TGTGCCAGCAGCGACCCTAGCACAGATACGCAGTATTTT. The chain has TRBV9 and TRBJ2-3; D call uncertain. Germline V gene lookup returns CDR1 SGDLS and CDR2 YYNGEE. V lost 3 bases, J lost 0 bases, and 5 bases lay in between. The CDR3 is made up of 13 amino acids.